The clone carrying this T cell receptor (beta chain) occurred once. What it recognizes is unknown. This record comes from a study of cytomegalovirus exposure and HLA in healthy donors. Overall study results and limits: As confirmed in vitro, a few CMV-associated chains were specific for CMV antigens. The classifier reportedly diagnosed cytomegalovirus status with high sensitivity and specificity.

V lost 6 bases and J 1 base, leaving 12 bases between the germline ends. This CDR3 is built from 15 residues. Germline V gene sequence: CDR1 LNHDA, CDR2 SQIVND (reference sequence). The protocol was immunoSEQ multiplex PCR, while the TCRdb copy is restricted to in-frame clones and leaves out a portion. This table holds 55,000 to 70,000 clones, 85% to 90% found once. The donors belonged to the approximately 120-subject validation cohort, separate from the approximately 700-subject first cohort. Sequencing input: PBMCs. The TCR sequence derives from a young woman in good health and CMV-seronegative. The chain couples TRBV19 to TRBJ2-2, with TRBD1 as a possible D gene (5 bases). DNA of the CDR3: TGTGCCAGTAGGGGGCCGCAGATGAACACCGGGGAGCTGTTTTTT. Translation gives CASRGPQMNTGELFF.